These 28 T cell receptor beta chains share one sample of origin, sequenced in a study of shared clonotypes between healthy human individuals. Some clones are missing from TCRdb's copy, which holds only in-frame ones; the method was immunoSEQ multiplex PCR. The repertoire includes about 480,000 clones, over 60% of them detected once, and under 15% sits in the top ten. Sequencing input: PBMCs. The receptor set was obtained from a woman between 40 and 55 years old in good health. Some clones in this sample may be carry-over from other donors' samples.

The CDR3 here is CASSPGSPGDGYTF. The CDR3 DNA is TGTGCCAGCAGCCCTGGGTCACCAGGGGATGGCTACACCTTC. The V and J genes are TRBV7-3 and TRBJ1-2, with a weak D call TRBD1 (6 bases). CDR3 length: 14 residues. V lost 5 bases to trimming and J lost 6 bases, with 16 bases between them. CDR1 is SGHTA, CDR2 FQGTGA, per germline.

CDR3: CASSEGLASTDTQYF. The DNA for the CDR3 is TGTGCCAGCAGTGAAGGACTAGCGAGCACAGATACGCAGTATTTT. This chain links TRBV2 with TRBJ2-3; 8 bases fit TRBD2. The CDR3 has 15 residues. Germline V gene data show CDR1 as SNHLY and CDR2 as FYNNEI. Trimming cost V 1 base and J 0 bases; bases outside gene matches: 0.

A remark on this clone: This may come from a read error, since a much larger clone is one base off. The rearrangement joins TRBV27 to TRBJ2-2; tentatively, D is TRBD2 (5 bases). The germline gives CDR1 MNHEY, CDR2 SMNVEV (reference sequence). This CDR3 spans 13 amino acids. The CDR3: CASSLMETGEPFF. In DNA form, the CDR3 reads TGTGCCAGCAGTTTAATGGAAACCGGGGAGCCGTTTTTT.

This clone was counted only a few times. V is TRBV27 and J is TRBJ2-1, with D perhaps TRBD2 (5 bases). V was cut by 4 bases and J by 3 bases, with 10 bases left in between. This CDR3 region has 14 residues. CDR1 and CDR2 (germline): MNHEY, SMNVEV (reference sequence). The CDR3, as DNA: TGTGCCAGCAGTTCGACCGCGGGCTACAATGAGCAGTTCTTC. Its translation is CASSSTAGYNEQFF.

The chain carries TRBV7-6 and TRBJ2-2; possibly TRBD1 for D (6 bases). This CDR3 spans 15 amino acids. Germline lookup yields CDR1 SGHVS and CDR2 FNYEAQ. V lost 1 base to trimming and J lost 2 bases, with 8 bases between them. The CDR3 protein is CASSLVRGNTGELFF. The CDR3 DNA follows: TGTGCCAGCAGCTTAGTCAGGGGTAACACCGGGGAGCTGTTTTTT.

CDR3 DNA: TGCGCCAGCAGCCAAGAAAGGGGACACCCCTATGGCTACACCTTC. Amino acids: CASSQERGHPYGYTF. The chain is built from TRBV4-1 and TRBJ1-2; maybe TRBD1 (6 bases). Trimming shortened V by 0 bases and J by 4 bases, and 12 bases separated the two germline ends. The CDR3 spans 15 residues. The germline V gene has CDR1 MGHRA and CDR2 YSYEKL.

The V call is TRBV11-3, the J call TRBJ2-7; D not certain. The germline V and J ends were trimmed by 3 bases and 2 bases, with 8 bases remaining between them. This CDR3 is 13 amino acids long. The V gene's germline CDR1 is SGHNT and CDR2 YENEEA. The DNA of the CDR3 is TGTGCCAGCAGCTTGGGTAGGACCTACGAGCAGTACTTC. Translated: CASSLGRTYEQYF.

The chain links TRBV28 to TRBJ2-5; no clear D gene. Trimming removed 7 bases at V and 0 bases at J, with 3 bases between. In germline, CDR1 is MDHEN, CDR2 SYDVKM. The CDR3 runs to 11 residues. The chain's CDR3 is CASKDQETQYF. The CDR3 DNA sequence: TGTGCCAGCAAGGACCAAGAGACCCAGTACTTC.

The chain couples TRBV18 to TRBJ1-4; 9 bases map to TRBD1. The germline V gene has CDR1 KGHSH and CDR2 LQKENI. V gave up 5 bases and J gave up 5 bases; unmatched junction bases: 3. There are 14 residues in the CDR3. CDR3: CASSNRGQNEKLFF. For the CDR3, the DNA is TGTGCCAGCTCAAACAGGGGGCAGAATGAAAAACTGTTTTTT.

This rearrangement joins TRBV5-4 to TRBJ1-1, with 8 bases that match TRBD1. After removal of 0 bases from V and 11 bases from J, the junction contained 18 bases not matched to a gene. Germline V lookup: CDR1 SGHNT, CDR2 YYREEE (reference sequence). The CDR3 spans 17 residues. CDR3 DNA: TGTGCCAGCAGCTTGGCGGGGGGAACAGGGGGTACCTCAATCGCTTTCTTT. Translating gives CASSLAGGTGGTSIAFF.

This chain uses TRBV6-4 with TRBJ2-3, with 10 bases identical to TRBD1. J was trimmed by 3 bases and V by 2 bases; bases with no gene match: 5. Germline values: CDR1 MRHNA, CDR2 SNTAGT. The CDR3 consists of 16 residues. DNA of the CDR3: TGTGCCAGCAGTGACACCGGGGGACAGGGGACAGATACGCAGTATTTT. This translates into CASSDTGGQGTDTQYF.

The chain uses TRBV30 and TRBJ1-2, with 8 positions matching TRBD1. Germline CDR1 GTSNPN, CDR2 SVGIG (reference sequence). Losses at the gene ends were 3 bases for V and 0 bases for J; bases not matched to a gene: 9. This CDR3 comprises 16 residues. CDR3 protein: CAWRGQAPSPNYGYTF. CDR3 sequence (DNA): TGTGCCTGGAGGGGACAGGCTCCGTCTCCTAACTATGGCTACACCTTC.

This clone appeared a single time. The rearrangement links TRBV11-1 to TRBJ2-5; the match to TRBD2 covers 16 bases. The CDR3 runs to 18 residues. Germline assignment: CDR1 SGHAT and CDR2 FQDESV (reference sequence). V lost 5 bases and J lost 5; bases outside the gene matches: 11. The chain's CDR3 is CASSAGLAGGRGRETQYF. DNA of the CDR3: TGTGCCAGCAGCGCGGGACTAGCGGGAGGGCGGGGAAGGGAGACCCAGTACTTC.

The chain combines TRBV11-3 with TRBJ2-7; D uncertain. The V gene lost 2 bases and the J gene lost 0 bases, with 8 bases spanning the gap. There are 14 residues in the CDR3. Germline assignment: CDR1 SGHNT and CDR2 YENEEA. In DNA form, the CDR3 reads TGTGCCAGCAGCTTAAGGCCTGACTCCTACGAGCAGTACTTC. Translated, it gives CASSLRPDSYEQYF.

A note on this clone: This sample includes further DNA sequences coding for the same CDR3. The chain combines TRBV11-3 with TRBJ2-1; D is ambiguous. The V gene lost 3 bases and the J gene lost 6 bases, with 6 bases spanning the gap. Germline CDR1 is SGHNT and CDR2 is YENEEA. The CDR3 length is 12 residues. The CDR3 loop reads CASSLTGNEQFF. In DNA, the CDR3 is TGTGCCAGCAGCTTGACCGGCAATGAGCAGTTCTTC.

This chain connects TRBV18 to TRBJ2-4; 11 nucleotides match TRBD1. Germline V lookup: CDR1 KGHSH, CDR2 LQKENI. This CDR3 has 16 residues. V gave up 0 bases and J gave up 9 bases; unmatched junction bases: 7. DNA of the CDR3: TGTGCCAGCTCACCACCGGGACAGGGGGGATTTGTCATTCAGTACTTC. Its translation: CASSPPGQGGFVIQYF.

The CDR3 reads CATSRDLALDEQFF. In DNA form, the CDR3 reads TGTGCCACCAGCAGAGATTTAGCCCTTGATGAGCAGTTCTTC. The chain combines TRBV15 with TRBJ2-1; no definite D call. CDR1 and CDR2 (germline): LNHNV, YYDKDF (reference sequence). The CDR3 has 14 amino acids. V dropped 0 bases and J dropped 8 bases, with 11 bases sitting between them.

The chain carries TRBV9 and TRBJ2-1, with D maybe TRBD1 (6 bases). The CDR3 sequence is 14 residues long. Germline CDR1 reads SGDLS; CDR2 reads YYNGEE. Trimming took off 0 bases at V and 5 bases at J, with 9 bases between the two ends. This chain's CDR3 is CASSVDTGNNEQFF. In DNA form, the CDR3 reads TGTGCCAGCAGCGTAGACACAGGGAACAATGAGCAGTTCTTC.

The CDR3 protein is CASSPTHQDRGLVKLFF. CDR3 coding DNA: TGTGCCAGCAGTCCAACACATCAGGACAGGGGGCTGGTAAAACTGTTTTTT. This chain joins TRBV28 and TRBJ1-4, with 11 bases aligning to TRBD1. Germline CDR1 and CDR2: MDHEN and SYDVKM. The CDR3 is 17 residues long. V lost 5 bases to trimming and J lost 10 bases; unmatched junction nucleotides: 15.

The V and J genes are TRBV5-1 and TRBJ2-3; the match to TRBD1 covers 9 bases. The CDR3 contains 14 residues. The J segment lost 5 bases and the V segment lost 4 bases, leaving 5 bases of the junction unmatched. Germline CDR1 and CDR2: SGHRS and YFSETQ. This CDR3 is CASSPGQGRDTQYF. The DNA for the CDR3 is TGCGCCAGCAGCCCGGGACAGGGTAGAGATACGCAGTATTTT. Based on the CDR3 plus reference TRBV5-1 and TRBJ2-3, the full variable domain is KAGVTQTPRYLIKTRGQQVTLSCSPISGHRSVSWYQQTPGQGLQFLFEYFSETQRNKGNFPGRFSGRQFSNSRSEMNVSTLELGDSALYLCASSPGQGRDTQYFGPGTRLTVL.

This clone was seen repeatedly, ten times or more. CDR3 nucleotides: TGTGCCAGCAGCTTAGGAAGGCAGTTTAGCACTGAAGCTTTCTTT. Residues: CASSLGRQFSTEAFF. The genes are TRBV7-2 and TRBJ1-1, with no clear D. Between the trimmed V and J ends, which lost 1 base and 4 bases, there was a span of 13 bases. The CDR3 is made up of 15 amino acids. Per germline, CDR1 SGHTA and CDR2 FQGNSA.

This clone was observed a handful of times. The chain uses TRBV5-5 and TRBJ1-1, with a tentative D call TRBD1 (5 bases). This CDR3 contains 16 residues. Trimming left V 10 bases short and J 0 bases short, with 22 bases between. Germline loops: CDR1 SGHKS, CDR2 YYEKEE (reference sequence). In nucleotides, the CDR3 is TGTGCCTGTACAAGGGACGGTAGAATTATGAACACTGAAGCTTTCTTT. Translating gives CACTRDGRIMNTEAFF.

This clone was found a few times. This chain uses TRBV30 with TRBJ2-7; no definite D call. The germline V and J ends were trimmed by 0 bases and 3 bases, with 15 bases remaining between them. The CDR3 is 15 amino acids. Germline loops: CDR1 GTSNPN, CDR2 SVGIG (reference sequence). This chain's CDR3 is CAWSVPSGPHYEQYF. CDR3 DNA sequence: TGTGCCTGGAGTGTTCCCTCCGGGCCTCACTACGAGCAGTACTTC. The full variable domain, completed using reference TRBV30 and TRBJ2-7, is SQTIHQWPATLVQPVGSPLSLECTVEGTSNPNLYWYRQAAGRGLQLLFYSVGIGQISSEVPQNLSASRPQDRQFILSSKKLLLSDSGFYLCAWSVPSGPHYEQYFGPGTRLTVT.

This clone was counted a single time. CDR3 DNA: TGTGCCAGCAGTGAAGGTACAGGGGGCGTCTACGAGCAGTACTTC. Translation: CASSEGTGGVYEQYF. The rearrangement links TRBV6-1 to TRBJ2-7; 9 bases are a match to TRBD1. The CDR3 has 15 amino acids. CDR1 and CDR2 from the germline V gene are MNHNS and SASEGT. The ends lost 1 base at V and 3 bases at J; junction bases unmatched: 4.

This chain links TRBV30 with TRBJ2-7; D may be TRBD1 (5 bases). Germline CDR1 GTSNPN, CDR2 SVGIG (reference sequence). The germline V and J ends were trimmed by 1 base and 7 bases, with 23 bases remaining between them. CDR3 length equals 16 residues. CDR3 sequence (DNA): TGTGCCTGGAGTGCTCCATCTGACCAACACAGGATAGAGCAGTACTTC. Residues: CAWSAPSDQHRIEQYF.

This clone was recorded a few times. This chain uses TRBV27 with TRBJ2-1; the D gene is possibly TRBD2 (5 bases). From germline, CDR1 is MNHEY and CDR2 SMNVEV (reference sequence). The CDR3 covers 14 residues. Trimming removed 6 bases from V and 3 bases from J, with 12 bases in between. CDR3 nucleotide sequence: TGTGCCAGCAGGCATAGACGGGACTACAATGAGCAGTTCTTC. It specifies CASRHRRDYNEQFF.

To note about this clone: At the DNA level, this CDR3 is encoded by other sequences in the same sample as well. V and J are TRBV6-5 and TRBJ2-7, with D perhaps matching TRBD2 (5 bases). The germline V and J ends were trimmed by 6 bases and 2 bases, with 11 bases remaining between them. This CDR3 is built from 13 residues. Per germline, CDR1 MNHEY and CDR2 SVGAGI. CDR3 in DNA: TGTGCCAGCAGATCAGGAGGTACCTACGAGCAGTACTTC. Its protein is CASRSGGTYEQYF.

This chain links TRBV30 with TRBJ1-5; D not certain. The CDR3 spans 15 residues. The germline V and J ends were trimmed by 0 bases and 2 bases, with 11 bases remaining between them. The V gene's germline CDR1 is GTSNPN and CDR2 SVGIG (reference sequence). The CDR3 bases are TGTGCCTGGAGTGTAAGAACGTCAGGCAATCAGCCCCAGCATTTT. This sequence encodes CAWSVRTSGNQPQHF.